The TCR beta chain under discussion was sequenced for a study of T cell changes during pregnancy in multiple sclerosis. TCRdb keeps only in-frame clones here, not all; method: immunoSEQ multiplex PCR. The sample lists 70,000 to 95,000 clones, 94% occurring once. The CDR3 runs 13 residues. CDR1 is SNHLY and CDR2 is FYNNEI in the germline V gene. Germline trimming cut 3 bases from V and 13 bases from J; bases unmatched to any gene: 7. In its sample, this clone was seen once. The V gene is TRBV2, the J gene TRBJ2-1; TRBD2 aligns across 9 bases. This receptor was taken from a female donor in good health, enrolled as a control in a pregnancy study. Material: peripheral blood, obtained after pregnancy. CDR3 nucleotide sequence: TGTGCCAGCAGTGATGGTAGCGGGAGATCTCAGTTCTTC. Residues: CASSDGSGRSQFF. The full variable domain, with the rest looked up from reference TRBV2 and TRBJ2-1, is EPEVTQTPSHQVTQMGQEVILRCVPISNHLYFYWYRQILGQKVEFLVSFYNNEISEKSEIFDDQFSVERPDGSNFTLKIRSTKLEDSAMYFCASSDGSGRSQFFGPGTRLTVL.